These T cell receptor beta chains were read from a single sample in a study of CD8 T cells in Susac syndrome. Each CDR3 protein gets one entry after TCRdb re-called the immunoSEQ multiplex PCR reads with MiXCR. The sample holds around 280,000 distinct CDR3 sequences; about 90% are singletons and the top ten take over 0.05%. Source material: CD4+ T cells from PBMCs. All receptors derive from a human donor with multiple sclerosis. Both conserved end residues are trimmed from each CDR3.

TRBV5-1	TRBJ2-3	ASSSSGGGGSTDTQY
TRBV20-1	TRBJ2-1	SASGSSYNEQF
TRBV2	TRBJ1-6	ASRLMDGNNSPLH
TRBV6-5	TRBJ1-6	ASSYSTRGYNSPLH
TRBV18	TRBJ2-6	ASANSGANVLT
TRBV10-1	TRBJ2-3	ASSLSTGDTQY
TRBV6-6	TRBJ1-2	ASSLTSPPYGYT
TRBV12-3/TRBV12-4	TRBJ2-3	ASSIDGLAGEAQY
TRBV12-3/TRBV12-4	TRBJ1-1	ASSPRDKGYTEAF
TRBV6-5	TRBJ1-2	ASSSYARGANYGYT
TRBV5-1	TRBJ1-1	ASSGGGQGWDEAF
TRBV7-2	TRBJ2-2	ASSLFNTGELF
TRBV5-1	TRBJ2-4	ASSFTGAPGIQY
TRBV29-1	TRBJ2-2	SVEGPENTGELF
TRBV4-3	TRBJ2-2	ASSTGQGNGELF